The present TCR beta chain was sequenced within a study of molecular identifiers for immune sequencing clone quantification. At the level of the study: Five portions were made in replicates from RNA of 20,000 or 100,000 naive CD8 cells, and four underwent sequencing. Points from the study as a whole: Spike-in Jurkat TCR RNA from a single cell reportedly registered among one million naive cells. Effector cells kept over 97% of their molecules in clones above 20 RNA copies, while naive cells kept under 1% there.

Both previously described methods and listed TCR primers were employed to make bulk TCR libraries. TCRdb re-derived calls from the PCR reads in MiXCR, one entry per CDR3 protein. The repertoire holds around 470,000 distinct CDR3 sequences, with 20% to 25% as singletons. This clonotype has ten or more counts. What it binds is unknown. Sequencing used naive CD8+ T cells from blood, with Jurkat cell RNA spiked in. The subset: FACS-sorted CD8+CD4-CCR7+CD45RA+ naive T cells. The receptor's source is a human donor in good health. Some libraries in this study had Jurkat cell RNA spiked in.

The CDR3 region is CASSQLQTGINQETQYF. The DNA of the CDR3 is TGTGCCAGCAGCCAATTACAGACAGGTATCAACCAAGAGACCCAGTACTTC. J is TRBJ2-5 and V is TRBV4-2, with D perhaps matching TRBD1 (6 bases). In germline, CDR1 is LGHNA, CDR2 YNFKEQ. The CDR3 sequence is 17 residues long. Trimming shortened V by 2 bases and J by 0 bases, and 16 bases separated the two germline ends.